The clone carrying this T cell receptor (beta chain) was picked up one time. Method: immunoSEQ multiplex PCR; TCRdb's copy keeps in-frame clones and lacks some. The data contain roughly 64,000 clones, 85% to 90% of them singletons. This CDR3 is 14 amino acids long. Trimming removed 6 bases from V and 0 bases from J; junction bases left unmatched: 4. Germline assignment: CDR1 MRHNA and CDR2 SNTAGT. The data stem from a study of blood T cell repertoires in COVID-19. Study as a whole: Sample material is recorded as cDNA or gDNA derived from T cells, B-cell-depleted T cells, or PBMCs.

V gene TRBV6-4 combines with J gene TRBJ1-1; TRBD1 matches at 7 bases. Sequenced sample: peripheral blood. This TCR came from a man aged 45-65 years with active COVID-19. Here the CDR3 DNA reads TGTGCCAGCAGGGGGACAGACATGAACACTGAAGCTTTCTTT. Its translation: CASRGTDMNTEAFF.